The 29 T cell receptor beta chains presented below share a single source sample, sequenced in a study of blood T cells in healthy people across ages. Alongside a J-beta primer mix, a sample-barcoded 5' primer served in a second PCR lasting roughly 7 to 11 cycles. TCRdb itself ran the 5' RACE reads through MiXCR, one entry per CDR3 protein. The sample includes around 870,000 distinct CDR3 sequences, around 30% of them seen just once. The sequencing input was blood. All receptors come from a woman at least 80 years old in good health.

The rearrangement uses TRBV20-1 and TRBJ1-1; D is perhaps TRBD1 (5 bases). Per the germline V gene, CDR1 is DFQATT and CDR2 is SNEGSKA (reference sequence). This CDR3 is built from 14 residues. Trimming cost V 6 bases and J 3 bases, with 17 bases left between them. Here the CDR3 DNA reads TGCAGTGCGGAGGGGACGGCATTGTACACTGAAGCTTTCTTT. As protein: CSAEGTALYTEAFF.

This clonotype was counted at least ten times. The CDR3 region is CSLGTSEYQETQYF. The CDR3 DNA reads as TGCAGTTTAGGGACTAGCGAGTACCAAGAGACCCAGTACTTC. V is TRBV20-1 and J is TRBJ2-5; 10 nucleotides align to TRBD2. Looked up from germline, CDR1 is DFQATT and CDR2 is SNEGSKA (reference sequence). The CDR3 spans 14 residues. J was trimmed by 0 bases and V by 8 bases; bases with no gene match: 6.

This rearrangement joins TRBV12-3 or TRBV12-4 to TRBJ1-2, with TRBD1 matching over 7 bases. V was clipped by 5 bases and J by 8 bases; unmatched bases: 8. The length of the CDR3 is 13 residues. DNA of the CDR3: TGTGCCAGCAGTGGGGGACAGTCTATGGGCTACACCTTC. Its protein product is CASSGGQSMGYTF.

This clonotype was seen at least ten times. The chain carries TRBV12-3 or TRBV12-4 and TRBJ2-3; 8 bases are a match to TRBD1. V lost 2 bases, J lost 4 bases, and 5 bases stayed unmatched. The CDR3 runs 15 residues. The CDR3 is CASSLNGQGADTQYF. The CDR3 DNA follows: TGTGCCAGCAGTTTAAATGGACAGGGAGCAGATACGCAGTATTTT.

This clonotype has at least ten counts. This rearrangement joins TRBV12-3 or TRBV12-4 to TRBJ2-1; 8 bases fit TRBD2. The CDR3 totals 17 residues. Germline trimming cut 3 bases from V and 5 bases from J; bases unmatched to any gene: 12. The CDR3 loop is CASSFFRGGSPNNEQFF. In nucleotides, the CDR3 is TGTGCCAGCAGTTTTTTCCGGGGGGGCAGCCCGAACAATGAGCAGTTCTTC.

The chain uses TRBV12-3 or TRBV12-4 and TRBJ1-1; D may be TRBD1 (5 bases). Between the trimmed V and J ends, which lost 2 bases and 8 bases, there was a span of 6 bases. The CDR3 length is 11 residues. In DNA, the CDR3 is TGTGCCAGCAGTTTACAGGGAGAAGCTTTCTTT. Its protein product is CASSLQGEAFF.

With respect to this clonotype: It may be a read error: a sequence one base away is much more abundant. CDR3 region: CASSPPSAVTRAFF. For the CDR3, the DNA is TGTGCCAGCTCACCACCGAGTGCAGTCACACGAGCTTTCTTT. The chain combines TRBV18 with TRBJ1-1; no firm D call. CDR3 size: 14 residues. Germline CDR1 KGHSH, CDR2 LQKENI. Trimming took 0 bases from V and 10 from J, leaving 15 bases between them. Complete variable domain (other parts from reference TRBV18 and TRBJ1-1): NAGVMQNPRHLVRRRGQEARLRCSPMKGHSHVYWYRQLPEEGLKFMVYLQKENIIDESGMPKERFSAEFPKEGPSILRIQQVVRGDSAAYFCASSPPSAVTRAFFGQGTRLTVV.

The gene calls are TRBV12-3 or TRBV12-4 and TRBJ2-7; 11 nucleotides line up with TRBD2. CDR3 length: 16 residues. V shed 5 bases and J 7 bases; nucleotides not matched to a gene: 13. This CDR3 reads CASSPIAGGVGSEQYF. The CDR3 DNA reads TGTGCCAGCAGTCCTATAGCGGGGGGGGTAGGGAGTGAGCAGTACTTC.

J is TRBJ2-7 and V is TRBV7-2, with D possibly being TRBD2 (7 bases). This CDR3 is 15 amino acids long. Trimming stripped 6 bases from V and 8 bases from J, with 23 bases between. Per germline, CDR1 SGHTA and CDR2 FQGNSA. This CDR3 is CASSRGGGVELKQYF. CDR3 nucleotides: TGTGCCAGCAGTCGAGGAGGGGGGGTTGAGCTCAAGCAGTACTTC.

This clonotype showed up just once. A much larger clone sits a single nucleotide away, making a read error possible. V usage is TRBV12-3 or TRBV12-4 and J usage is TRBJ2-3; tentative D call: TRBD2 (6 bases). V lost 2 bases and J 4 bases, leaving 10 bases between the germline ends. This CDR3 contains 14 residues. The chain's CDR3 is CASSLLASADTQYF. The DNA for the CDR3 is TGTGCCAGCAGTTTATTAGCTAGCGCAGATACGCAGTATTTT.

Remarks on this clonotype: One end of the junction does not line up with germline, which may come from a read error. The rearrangement joins TRBV28 to TRBJ2-7; 9 nucleotides agree with TRBD1. The CDR3 sequence is 16 residues long. Germline V gives CDR1 MDHEN, CDR2 SYDVKM. The CDR3 sequence is CASSLSGYRTGDEQCF. CDR3 DNA sequence: TGTGCCAGCAGTTTATCCGGGTACCGGACAGGGGACGAGCAGTGCTTC.

There are a few counts of this clonotype. V is TRBV7-2 and J is TRBJ1-4, with TRBD1 matching over 7 bases. This CDR3 comprises 15 residues. CDR1 is SGHTA, CDR2 FQGNSA, per germline. V lost 5 bases, J lost 7 bases, and 10 bases stayed unmatched. The CDR3 DNA follows: TGTGCCAGCAGCCACCAGACAGGGATCGGTGAAAAACTGTTTTTT. This codes for CASSHQTGIGEKLFF. Full variable domain (remainder filled in from reference TRBV7-2 and TRBJ1-4): GAGVSQSPSNKVTEKGKDVELRCDPISGHTALYWYRQSLGQGLEFLIYFQGNSAPDKSGLPSDRFSAERTGGSVSTLTIQRTQQEDSAVYLCASSHQTGIGEKLFFGSGTQLSVL.

In regard to this clonotype: A read error is possible here, since a much larger clone lies one base away. V is TRBV20-1 and J is TRBJ1-2; no reliable D call. Germline CDR1 DFQATT, CDR2 SNEGSKA (reference sequence). The CDR3 has 10 residues. CDR3 bases: TGCAGTACTAGCTGGGATGGCTACACCTTC. This translates into CSTSWDGYTF.

The chain joins TRBV6-5 to TRBJ2-5, with 11 bases identical to TRBD1. Judging by the DNA end, TRBJ2-7 fits better; the J call may be wrong. Germline V gene lookup returns CDR1 MNHEY and CDR2 SVGAGI. The CDR3 runs 13 residues. CDR3 sequence: CASRGTGGDEQYF. The CDR3 region has the DNA TGTGCCAGCAGGGGGACAGGGGGAGACGAGCAGTACTTC.

In this sample, this clonotype turned up a few times. The CDR3 protein is CASRPGTGVYEQYF. CDR3 sequence (DNA): TGTGCCAGCAGGCCCGGGACAGGGGTCTACGAGCAGTACTTC. V usage is TRBV27 and J usage is TRBJ2-7, with TRBD1 matching over 10 bases. Germline V gives CDR1 MNHEY, CDR2 SMNVEV (reference sequence). V lost 6 bases to trimming and J lost 3 bases; unmatched junction nucleotides: 5. CDR3 size: 14 residues.

There are many counts of this clonotype. The chain employs TRBV3-1 and TRBJ1-1, with unresolved D. The CDR3 loop spans 13 amino acids. Trimming cost V 4 bases and J 1 base, with 7 bases left between them. The V gene's germline CDR1 is LGHDT and CDR2 YNNKEL (reference sequence). CDR3 DNA sequence: TGTGCCAGCAGCCGATACACGAACACTGAAGCTTTCTTT. This translates into CASSRYTNTEAFF.

This clonotype appeared once. Sequence at one end of the junction differs from germline and may be a read error. V usage is TRBV29-1 and J usage is TRBJ1-1, with a possible D match to TRBD1 (5 bases). CDR1 is SQVTM and CDR2 is ANQGSEA in the germline V gene. The CDR3 has 15 amino acids. CDR3 loop: CNVLSRGLGISEAFF. In nucleotides, the CDR3 is TGCAACGTTCTGTCGAGGGGCCTTGGTATCTCTGAAGCTTTCTTT. The full variable domain, with the rest looked up from reference TRBV29-1 and TRBJ1-1, is SAVISQKPSRDICQRGTSLTIQCQVDSQVTMMFWYRQQPGQSLTLIATANQGSEATYESGFVIDKFPISRPNLTFSTLTVSNMSPEDSSIYLCNVLSRGLGISEAFFGQGTRLTVV.

The count of this clonotype is one. This CDR3 reads CASSPPPGNNSPLHF. CDR3 DNA sequence: TGTGCCAGCTCACCACCTCCTGGGAATAATTCACCCCTCCACTTT. The rearrangement links TRBV18 to TRBJ1-6; no definite D call. The V end was cut by 0 bases, the J end by 5 bases, with 8 bases between. The germline V gene encodes CDR1 KGHSH and CDR2 LQKENI. The CDR3 sequence is 15 residues long.

The chain combines TRBV20-1 with TRBJ2-5; TRBD1 or TRBD2 may be the D gene (5 bases each). This CDR3 comprises 15 residues. V gave up 0 bases and J gave up 11 bases, with 22 bases separating them. The germline gives CDR1 DFQATT, CDR2 SNEGSKA (reference sequence). The CDR3 sequence is CSARDARGVIWEQYF. The CDR3 coding sequence is TGCAGTGCTAGAGATGCGAGAGGGGTCATTTGGGAGCAGTACTTC.

The chain combines TRBV20-1 with TRBJ1-2; TRBD1 is a possible D gene (6 bases). V lost 0 bases and J 0 bases, leaving 8 bases between the germline ends. This CDR3 is 14 amino acids long. CDR1 and CDR2 (germline): DFQATT, SNEGSKA (reference sequence). In DNA, the CDR3 is TGCAGTGCTAGAGACAGGGGAACTAACTATGGCTACACCTTC. Its protein is CSARDRGTNYGYTF.

This clonotype has a count of ten or more. J is TRBJ1-1 and V is TRBV24-1; D may be TRBD1 (6 bases). The CDR3 covers 14 residues. CDR1 is KGHDR, CDR2 SFDVKD, per germline. V was pared by 10 bases and J by 3 bases, with 17 bases between. The CDR3 coding sequence is TGTGCCACTAGAGTGCGGGACATCGACACTGAAGCTTTCTTT. Translation: CATRVRDIDTEAFF.

In this sample, this clonotype turned up many times. V and J are TRBV10-3 and TRBJ2-5; 7 bases match TRBD1. The J segment lost 4 bases and the V segment lost 2 bases, leaving 4 bases of the junction unmatched. Germline CDR1 is ENHRY and CDR2 is SYGVKD. This CDR3 has 14 residues. CDR3 in DNA: TGTGCCATCAGTGAGGGACAGGTGGGAGAGACCCAGTACTTC. This gives the protein CAISEGQVGETQYF.

At least ten counts were recorded for this clonotype. This sequence joins TRBV10-3 and TRBJ2-1; D is uncertain. In germline, CDR1 is ENHRY, CDR2 SYGVKD. This CDR3 has 14 residues. Trimming removed 0 bases from V and 5 bases from J, with 8 bases in between. The CDR3 loop reads CAISESEVNNEQFF. The CDR3 bases are TGTGCCATCAGTGAGTCGGAAGTGAACAATGAGCAGTTCTTC.

About this clonotype itself: A read error is possible here, since a much larger clone lies one base away. V and J are TRBV20-1 and TRBJ2-5; tentative D call: TRBD2 (5 bases). Germline V gene lookup returns CDR1 DFQATT and CDR2 SNEGSKA (reference sequence). This CDR3 is built from 15 residues. The V end was cut by 0 bases, the J end by 11 bases, with 22 bases between. CDR3: CSARDRRLPTGEQYF. The CDR3 DNA reads TGCAGTGCTAGAGATCGACGACTACCCACCGGTGAGCAGTACTTC.

The sample holds many counts of this clonotype. This sequence joins TRBV7-2 and TRBJ1-2; TRBD1 matches at 7 bases. V gave up 3 bases and J gave up 8 bases; unmatched junction bases: 9. Looked up from germline, CDR1 is SGHTA and CDR2 is FQGNSA. The CDR3 length is 14 residues. This chain's CDR3 is CASSFDRAVWGYTF. The DNA for the CDR3 is TGTGCCAGCAGCTTCGACAGGGCCGTTTGGGGCTACACCTTC.

As regards this clonotype: This may be a read error: a much more frequent sequence differs by one nucleotide. The rearrangement links TRBV6-5 to TRBJ2-5; 9 bases fit TRBD1. Matching the DNA end better, TRBJ2-7 makes the J call doubtful. There are 15 residues in the CDR3. Germline V gene sequence: CDR1 MNHEY, CDR2 SVGAGI. CDR3 in amino acids: CARSLLQGARGEQYF. DNA of the CDR3: TGTGCCCGCAGTCTCCTACAGGGGGCGCGGGGCGAGCAGTACTTC.

There are a few counts of this clonotype. In DNA form, the CDR3 reads TGTGCCAGCAGCAATAAGCGGGGGGGCACAGATACGCAGTATTTT. Translated: CASSNKRGGTDTQYF. This chain connects TRBV5-6 to TRBJ2-3; 9 bases agree with TRBD2. The CDR3 runs to 15 residues. The V gene end was trimmed by 4 bases and the J gene end by 1 base; junction bases not matched to a gene: 4. Looked up from germline, CDR1 is SGHDT and CDR2 is YYEEEE.

This clonotype turned up a few times. This chain links TRBV15 with TRBJ1-6; 7 bases are shared with TRBD1. Trimming cost V 2 bases and J 2 bases; bases outside gene matches: 12. The CDR3 runs to 19 residues. Germline lookup yields CDR1 LNHNV and CDR2 YYDKDF (reference sequence). The CDR3 nucleotides are TGTGCCACCAGCAGAATCAACCAAGGGGGCGCAGCCTATAATTCACCCCTCCACTTT. Its protein product is CATSRINQGGAAYNSPLHF.

This clonotype was recorded many times. J is TRBJ2-5 and V is TRBV6-1, with D maybe TRBD1 (6 bases). The CDR3 covers 13 residues. Germline V gene sequence: CDR1 MNHNS, CDR2 SASEGT. Trimming pared 9 bases from V and 1 base from J, leaving 12 bases between. This CDR3 reads CASSWTVQETQYF. The CDR3 DNA is TGTGCCAGTAGTTGGACAGTCCAAGAGACCCAGTACTTC.